A selection of T cell receptor beta chains follows, all from one sample in a study of cytomegalovirus exposure and HLA in healthy donors. The repertoire was sequenced with immunoSEQ multiplex PCR; TCRdb's copy has only in-frame clones and lacks some. The profile shows just under 150,000 clones, roughly 76% of them singletons. Sequenced input: PBMCs. The receptors shown here come from a woman in her thirties in good health and CMV-seronegative. Both conserved end residues are part of each CDR3. A D gene is named only where the DNA matches it firmly. Not every row has a clone size; where given, it reads once, few, many or a size class.

D gene,V gene,J gene,clone size,CDR3 DNA,CDR3 protein
TRBD2,TRBV7-9,TRBJ2-1,.,TGTGCCAGCAGCTTCGGTATAGCGGGGTGGGATGAGCAGTTCTTC,CASSFGIAGWDEQFF
TRBD2,TRBV7-6,TRBJ2-6,.,TGTGCCAGCAGCTCTGGACTAGCGGGGGTCACTGGGGCCAACGTCCTGACTTTC,CASSSGLAGVTGANVLTF
TRBD2,TRBV2,TRBJ2-5,.,TGTGCCAGCAGTGGGGCTAGCGGGGGGGCCCCCCAAGAGACCCAGTACTTC,CASSGASGGAPQETQYF
TRBD1,TRBV10-1,TRBJ2-1,.,TGCGCCAGCAGTGAGTCGACAGGGGGCAAGAATGAGCAGTTCTTC,CASSESTGGKNEQFF
.,TRBV5-1,TRBJ1-1,.,TGCGCCAGCAGCTTGGCCGCGGGGTCCGGCACTGAAGCTTTCTTT,CASSLAAGSGTEAFF
TRBD1,TRBV19,TRBJ2-3,few,TGTGCCAGTAGTATAGGGCAGGGGGCGGCAGATACGCAGTATTTT,CASSIGQGAADTQYF
.,TRBV5-4,TRBJ2-5,.,TGTGCCAGCAGCCAACAGGGAAGGGAGACCCAGTACTTC,CASSQQGRETQYF
.,TRBV6-6,TRBJ1-2,few,TGTGCCAGCAGTGAGGGGGACTATGGCTACACCTTC,CASSEGDYGYTF
.,TRBV15,TRBJ1-2,.,TGTGCCACCAGCAGAGACAGCGTCTATGGCTACACCTTC,CATSRDSVYGYTF
.,TRBV11-2,TRBJ2-7,.,TGTGCCAGCAGCTTGGCCGGGATGAGCGAGCAGTACTTC,CASSLAGMSEQYF
.,TRBV9,TRBJ1-1,.,TGTGCCAGCAGCGTTCTTCGGGACACTGAAGCTTTCTTT,CASSVLRDTEAFF
.,TRBV7-2,TRBJ2-5,.,TGTGCCAGCAGCCTCAACGGCAGGCGAGAGACCCAGTACTTC,CASSLNGRRETQYF
TRBD2,TRBV6-1,TRBJ2-6,.,TGTGCCAGCAGTGCCTTAGCGGGGTCTGGGGCCAACGTCCTGACTTTC,CASSALAGSGANVLTF
.,TRBV6-1,TRBJ1-1,few,TGTGCCAGGGAAAGACCAGACAAGAACACTGAAGCTTTCTTT,CARERPDKNTEAFF
.,TRBV18,TRBJ1-5,.,TGTGCCAGCTCACACAGAGATCAGCCCCAGCATTTT,CASSHRDQPQHF
.,TRBV18,TRBJ2-7,.,TGTGCCAGCTCATCCAGCGGTCGCGCCTACGAGCAGTACTTC,CASSSSGRAYEQYF
TRBD2,TRBV13,TRBJ2-7,.,TGTGCCAGCAGCTTAAGAGTCGGGACTAGCGGGAGGATTGGCCACGAGCAGTACTTC,CASSLRVGTSGRIGHEQYF
.,TRBV19,TRBJ1-6,.,TGTGCCAGTAGTAGCCTAAGCTCCTATAATTCACCCCTCCACTTT,CASSSLSSYNSPLHF
.,TRBV9,TRBJ1-1,.,TGTGCCAGCACTGGACAGTTGAACACTGAAGCTTTCTTT,CASTGQLNTEAFF
.,TRBV18,TRBJ1-2,.,TGTGCCAGCTCCCAAAACTATGGCTACACCTTC,CASSQNYGYTF
.,TRBV10-3,TRBJ1-1,few,TGTGCCATCAGTGAACGGGGGTTAGGCAGGGAAGCTTTCTTT,CAISERGLGREAFF
.,TRBV19,TRBJ1-6,.,TGTGCCAGTAGCACAGGGCTGGATTCCCCCCTCCACTTT,CASSTGLDSPLHF
TRBD2,TRBV11-2,TRBJ2-1,.,TGTGCCAGCAGCTTAGATCCAGCTGGCGGGAGGGCCAATGAGCAGTTCTTC,CASSLDPAGGRANEQFF
TRBD2,TRBV7-2,TRBJ2-7,.,TGTGCCAGCAGCTTAGAGGGACTAGGATCCTACGAGCAGTACTTC,CASSLEGLGSYEQYF
TRBD1,TRBV5-6,TRBJ1-4,many,TGTGCCAGCAGCTTGGGGGCCGGGACAGCTAATGAAAAACTGTTTTTT,CASSLGAGTANEKLFF
TRBD2,TRBV5-4,TRBJ2-2,once,TGTGCCAGCAGACTAGCGGGAGGGGGCACCGGGGAGCTGTTTTTT,CASRLAGGGTGELFF
TRBD1,TRBV5-1,TRBJ2-5,.,TGCGCCAGCAGCGGGGGACAGGTACAAGAGACCCAGTACTTC,CASSGGQVQETQYF
TRBD1,TRBV5-6,TRBJ1-1,few,TGTGCCAGCAGACCGGGACAGGGCGTTCCACTATCTGAAGCTTTCTTT,CASRPGQGVPLSEAFF
TRBD2,TRBV15,TRBJ2-7,.,TGTGCCACCAGCAGAGATCGCAGCGGGAGTATTTACGAGCAGTACTTC,CATSRDRSGSIYEQYF
.,TRBV14,TRBJ1-2,.,TGTGCCAGCAGCCAAGATCGGCAGGGAGGGGATGGCTACACCTTC,CASSQDRQGGDGYTF
TRBD2,TRBV7-3,TRBJ2-1,once,TGTGCCAGCAGCTTACTAGCGGGAAGGAATGAGCAGTTCTTC,CASSLLAGRNEQFF
.,TRBV6-5,TRBJ1-1,.,TGTGCCAGCAGTCGAGGGAAGAACACTGAAGCTTTCTTT,CASSRGKNTEAFF
.,TRBV6-6,TRBJ1-1,.,TGTGCCAGCGGGGGCTTGAACACTGAAGCTTTCTTT,CASGGLNTEAFF
TRBD2,TRBV7-2,TRBJ2-1,.,TGTGCCAGCAGCTCCGGGGCGGGGGGGCTGGAGCAGTTCTTC,CASSSGAGGLEQFF
.,TRBV5-4,TRBJ2-1,.,TGTGCCAGCAGCGGTCGGACTGGATACAATGAGCAGTTCTTC,CASSGRTGYNEQFF
.,TRBV28,TRBJ1-5,.,TGTGCCAGCAGTTCTACGGGGGTCAATCAGCCCCAGCATTTT,CASSSTGVNQPQHF
TRBD1,TRBV5-1,TRBJ2-6,.,TGCGCCAGCAGCCCACAGGGGGGAGGCTCTGGGGCCAACGTCCTGACTTTC,CASSPQGGGSGANVLTF
.,TRBV5-1,TRBJ1-2,.,TGCGCCAGCAGCTTGATGGCAGACTATGGCTACACCTTC,CASSLMADYGYTF
TRBD1,TRBV7-9,TRBJ2-7,.,TGTGCCAGCAGTTATTCCCGGGACAGGGGGCGGAACGAGCAGTACTTC,CASSYSRDRGRNEQYF
.,TRBV6-6,TRBJ2-6,.,TGTGCCAGCACCTACGGTGGGGGGGCAGGGGCCAACGTCCTGACTTTC,CASTYGGGAGANVLTF
.,TRBV4-2,TRBJ2-2,.,TGTGCCAGCAGCTCGGACTGGAACACCGGGGAGCTGTTTTTT,CASSSDWNTGELFF
TRBD1,TRBV7-2,TRBJ2-7,.,TGTGCCAGCAGCTTAGCCGGGACAGGGGTCTACGAGCAGTACTTC,CASSLAGTGVYEQYF
TRBD1,TRBV19,TRBJ2-7,.,TGTGCCAGTAGTGTGACGGGACAGGATGACGAGCAGTACTTC,CASSVTGQDDEQYF
TRBD1,TRBV7-2,TRBJ2-7,.,TGTGCCAGCAGCCGGGACAGGGGCTACGAGCAGTACTTC,CASSRDRGYEQYF
TRBD1,TRBV6-5,TRBJ1-1,.,TGTGCCAGCAGTTTAGGGACAGGGGACGCCTTAGGGGAAGCTTTCTTT,CASSLGTGDALGEAFF
TRBD1,TRBV6-1,TRBJ2-1,few,TGTGCCAGCAGTTCCTACGGGACAGACAATGAGCAGTTCTTC,CASSSYGTDNEQFF
.,TRBV5-5,TRBJ2-7,.,TGTGCCAGCAGCTTGTACGAGACCTACGAGCAGTACTTC,CASSLYETYEQYF